The present T cell receptor (beta chain) was sequenced within a study of blood T cells in healthy people across ages (dated by TCRdb to between 2015 and 2017). As for the study more broadly: In model experiments, roughly one uniquely barcoded TCR beta cDNA molecule per two T cells was captured by template switching. The donors were divided into four age groups: young (average around 17 years), middle-aged (approximately 42), aged (approximately 62) and long-lived (82). To avoid experimental bias, donors of different ages were randomly spread across the sequencing lanes. Using the same blood draw, the study looked at two additional independent replicas of 1 million unique cDNA reads for two donors, one aged 18 to 29 and the other aged 80 or older. Age-related changes in TCR beta repertoire diversity were measured in the study by deep sequencing normalized with unique cDNA molecular identifiers.

Receptor libraries were prepared by 5' RACE. Reads for this sample came from an Illumina HiSeq 2500. A second PCR of about 6 to 11 cycles was performed with a sample-barcoded 5' primer and a J-beta primer mix. A template-switch 5' adaptor carrying 12 random nucleotides introduced a unique molecular identifier onto each TCR beta cDNA molecule. At least 2.5 million CDR3-containing paired-end reads were obtained from each sample. All of the RNA was converted into first-strand cDNA using the Mint cDNA synthesis kit, with a TRBC-specific oligonucleotide serving as the primer. Following uracil-DNA glycosylase treatment, all cDNA underwent a first 18-cycle PCR with the universal primers M1SS and BC2_uni_R. From the authors' description of their analysis: For normalization, 1 million high-quality reads were randomly selected from each sample, with every read carrying a distinct molecular identifier. Reads with shared molecular identifiers were discarded instead of being binned into consensus sequences. CDR3 identification, clonotype clustering and error correction used MiTCR with a Q25 quality threshold and the strictest error-elimination algorithm. A nonparametric unseen species model using Euler transformation provided a lower-bound estimate of total TCR beta diversity. TCRdb passed the public sequencing reads through fastp at Q25 and MiXCR, retaining productive beta sequences. A single entry per CDR3 protein holds the most common genes and DNA from its merged rows. In this record, the V and J calls reflect TCRdb's handling and not the investigators' own analysis. Here the sample has roughly 1,500,000 distinct CDR3 sequences; about 43% occur a single time. The ten largest clones represent 7% to 9.5% of the sample.

General conclusions and limits of the study: There was a strong correlation between observed TCR beta diversity and the percentage of naive T cells measured by flow cytometry. Since profiling was done on bulk unsorted PBMCs, naive and antigen-experienced compartments could not be conclusively compared. Compared with the aged group, more naive CD4+ T cells, fewer expanded clones and increased TCR diversity were shown by the long-lived group, suggesting age selection. Total diversity estimates from one million sequenced T cells were considered lower bounds and underestimates. As age increased, observed TCR beta diversity per million T cells dropped in a roughly linear way, and a significant reduction was already evident by age 40. The CMV infection status of donors was not known, potentially confounding age-related changes in expanded clonotypes.

The approximately 39 donors, aged about 6 to 95 years, were systemically healthy Caucasian individuals from Russia. About 10 milliliters of peripheral blood were drawn from each donor into EDTA-treated Vacutainer tubes. Ficoll-Paque density-gradient centrifugation was used to isolate PBMCs, with at least 6 million per sample. Trizol reagent was used to extract total RNA from PBMCs, with at least 5 micrograms per sample. For every donor, an aliquot of PBMCs went through flow cytometry to measure the percentages of naive CD45RAhigh/CD27high T cells. Taken from the germline V gene, the CDR1 and CDR2 loops are SGHRS and YFSETQ. After removal of 0 bases from V and 0 bases from J, the junction retains 8 bases not matched to a gene. From the cysteine through the phenylalanine, the CDR3 covers 18 amino acids. Only the CDR3 region is kept as DNA, spanning 54 bases read in frame from base 1. Comment on this clonotype: Its antigen is unknown. The sample holds no much larger clone one base away, and base qualities are not on file.

Sequencing was carried out using blood. The source of this sequence is a young woman in good health. The sequence is built from TRBV5-1 and TRBJ2-1; 8 central bases correspond to TRBD2. The CDR3 protein sequence reads: CASSLVLAGVSSYNEQFF. The base sequence is TGCGCCAGCAGCTTGGTCCTAGCGGGCGTCAGCTCCTACAATGAGCAGTTCTTC.